What follows is one T cell receptor beta chain and its context. What this receptor recognizes is not known. No base quality information exists; no much larger clone differs at one position. The record originates from a study of cytomegalovirus exposure and HLA in healthy donors (dated by TCRdb to the late 2010s). About the full investigation: An earlier analysis of some 600 of the donors reported 250 to 350 Gb of sequence data and 90 million to 120 million unique TCR beta sequences obtained from 180 million or so T cells. To study patterns of TCR occurrence, a later analysis re-analyzed previously published TCR beta repertoires from around 670 donors and added high-resolution HLA genotyping. To predict cytomegalovirus infection status, the study combined high-throughput TCR immunosequencing, statistical association of individual TCRs with disease status, and machine learning. The number of typed donors differed by locus: roughly 620-630 for A, B, C, DRB1 and DQB1; 500 to 550 for DQA1; about 600 for DPA1; and roughly 470 for DPB1. Donor age, sex, ethnicity and CMV serostatus were compiled alongside the repertoire data. An earlier analysis of approximately 640 of the donors applied high-throughput TCR beta sequencing to assess whether each TCR beta V gene segment acted as functional or pseudogenic. The study aimed to test whether signatures of past pathogen exposure could be identified by cataloging public T cell receptors. Rather than drawing on any new phenotypic data, the later analysis identified candidate immune exposures from TCR beta sequences and the way those sequences occurred across donors. Besides the first cohort of 500 to 700 subjects, a separate validation cohort made up of 95 to 150 different subjects was used. Of the roughly 420 genotyped donors, more than 75% were placed in the genetic ancestry cluster associated with self-reported Caucasian donors. On average, over 200,000 unique TCR beta nucleotide sequences were sequenced per donor among a few hundred genotyped donors of the cohort, with roughly 18% of those sequences being non-productive. In a later genetic analysis, genome-wide SNP genotypes for about three fifths of the roughly 670 donors were used, and that subset was treated as a discovery cohort. Class I and class II HLA loci were covered by the typing at four-digit resolution. Roughly 5 DR-DQ haplotypes were handled as single units for association and clustering, since linkage in the cohort was strong. The T cell repertoires of 670 or so subjects were profiled by immunosequencing and related to cytomegalovirus serostatus. Approximately 310 gigabases of sequencing data and around 87 million unique TCR sequences were included in an early release covering several hundred HLA-typed donors. Every repertoire in the discovery cohort had been generated on one and the same sequencing platform.

Spanning cysteine to phenylalanine, the CDR3 consists of 15 amino acids. Left in the record is the CDR3 DNA by itself, 45 bases read in frame from the first base. A distance of 14 bases separates the germline ends of V and J, which lose 6 bases and 2 bases respectively. CDR1 and CDR2 are read off the germline V gene (reference sequence) as LNHDA and SQIVND. Study-wide conclusions, independent of this receptor: Sequencing depth was assumed to be roughly uniform across donors in the presence/absence analyses, though that assumption may not hold. According to a later genetic analysis, donors in an Asian-associated ancestry cluster had fewer N-insertions in productive TCRs than the approximately 650-donor mean. The sequencing pipeline was judged likely to have produced a cluster of highly shared sequence variants as a technical artifact. The cohort was sequenced for TCR beta chains only, and without alpha or paired-chain data the features that could be detected were limited. In a later genetic analysis, a missense DCLRE1C variant was associated with V-gene and J-gene trimming of TCR beta chains, and the association was replicated in an independent cohort. In a later analysis, HLA-associated TCR beta chains showed more clonal expansion and lower generation probabilities than non-associated chains that were equally common. HLA typing was unavailable for some donors at each locus, so association tests used only the typed subset. While some public TCRs were present in many individuals, most TCR sequences turned up only very rarely across donors. A total of about 180 TCR beta chains were listed by the study as associated with cytomegalovirus. Correlated functional status among segregating V segments might reflect linkage disequilibrium, but an unknown experimental factor could not be ruled out. According to a later analysis, parvovirus B19, influenza, CMV and Epstein-Barr virus appeared linked to several top co-occurrence clusters. An earlier analysis of approximately 530 of the donors showed that most TCR beta V segments appeared in productive rearrangements either about 87% or about 30% of the time, which broadly matched IMGT annotations. A later analysis found that most CMV-associated TCR beta chains appeared HLA-restricted, with HLA associations seemingly driven largely by CMV exposure. A few of the identified cytomegalovirus-associated TCR beta chains were confirmed in vitro to be specific for cytomegalovirus antigens. According to a later analysis, TCR association rates differed among HLA loci, with DRB1 alleles showing the most associated TCRs and HLA-C alleles showing the fewest. CMV serostatus was the only immune exposure information available for the cohort. The authors suggested that the approach could potentially be generalized to other disease states and immunological phenotypes. The classifier was reported to diagnose cytomegalovirus status with high specificity and sensitivity in both the original and validation cohorts. The 87-base-pair reads could not distinguish some IMGT-functional V segments, including TRBV6-2 and TRBV6-3, so those segments were excluded. A later analysis associated around 16,000 TCR beta sequences with specific HLA alleles at a false discovery rate of 0.05. A further reported finding was that TCR beta sequences accurately predicted the HLA-A and HLA-B alleles for most subjects in the first cohort. When HLA alleles, especially DR and DQ, strongly co-occurred, attributing TCR associations to individual alleles was difficult. Because counts were too low, some 17 rarely observed V segments, including chromosome 9 orphons, were left out of the earlier analysis of 587 of the donors.

Library creation used the immunoSEQ multiplex PCR assay. A mixture of 60 forward primers for TCR Vbeta segments and 13 reverse primers for TCR Jbeta segments was used in the multiplex PCR. The CDR3 region of rearranged TCR beta genes was amplified from genomic DNA by a multiplex PCR assay. The amplified TCR beta libraries were sequenced on the Illumina HiSeq System as 87-base-pair reads. Processing in the source paper ran as follows. In a later analysis, 80 million or so unique TCR beta chains were counted across the roughly 670 repertoires, and roughly 10 million of these chains were shared by at least two donors. Raw reads were error-corrected and collapsed into unique sequences with a nearest-neighbor algorithm that merged closely related sequences to remove PCR and sequencing errors. To assign V, D and J gene segments, CDR3 sequences were aligned to IMGT reference sequences. For a sequence to be retained, at least a six-nucleotide match to both a V gene segment and a J gene segment was required. A rearrangement counted as productive if the CDR3 had no stop codons and remained in frame with V and J, and every other rearrangement counted as non-productive. Following IMGT convention, CDR3 was defined as the stretch from the second conserved V-encoded cysteine to the conserved J-encoded phenylalanine. Sequences without an unambiguous match to a single V gene segment were excluded from the earlier analysis of several hundred of the donors. An earlier analysis of approximately 590 of the donors classified V segments as functional when productive rearrangements were above 56.7% and as segregating when the standard deviation between donors was above 5%. A statistical classification framework was developed to diagnose cytomegalovirus status using the catalog of TCR beta chain sequences. In a later analysis, TCR nucleotide sequences were compared against IMGT/GENE-DB human TR gene sequences so that V and J genes could be assigned. Using the TCRdist pipeline, a later analysis assigned CDR3 sequences along with most-parsimonious VDJ recombination scenarios. In a later analysis, each TCR beta chain was defined by its CDR3 amino acid sequence together with its V-gene family, and reads lacking a unique V-gene family were excluded. In a later analysis, 500 to 700 highly shared, low-generation-probability nucleotide sequences were removed to address suspected cross-contamination and a sequencing artifact. For each public chain, a later analysis derived a clonal expansion index from normalized ranks of inferred template counts within each repertoire. Generation probabilities in a later analysis came from a VDJ recombination model fitted to out-of-frame rearrangements, and those results were checked against IGoR. A later analysis scored TCR-TCR, TCR-HLA and TCR-CMV co-occurrence with hypergeometric tests, applying a repertoire-size bias correction to TCR pairs. False discovery rates were estimated in a later analysis by permuting HLA or CMV assignments 20 times. In a later analysis, co-occurring TCRs were grouped using DBSCAN, with TCRdist sequence similarity added in when clustering inside HLA-allele-positive subsets. For co-occurrence clustering, repertoires with fewer than 30,000 or more than 120,000 public chains were excluded, along with a handful of repertoires with anomalous nucleotide sharing. This is the immuneACCESS table as TCRdb keeps it, with only in-frame sequences that have V and J called. A part of the clones is gone; compared with another copy, unresolved V genes explain less than half, and the rest is unexplained. V, J and clone size reflect that table, while D and trimming were determined from the DNA. The sample profile shows some 190,000 clones; 70% to 80% of them were found once. The top ten clones comprise roughly 1.5% of the sample.

The cohort comprised several hundred healthy bone marrow donors. All cohort members were sampled while nominally healthy, although unrecorded immune exposures were likely present. The donor tested CMV seronegative, placing the donor among the roughly 340 seronegative members of the cohort. Each donor provided a peripheral blood sample, and peripheral blood mononuclear cells were used for TCR beta sequencing. The Qiagen DNeasy Blood Extraction Kit was used to extract genomic DNA from the blood cell samples. Sequencing was carried out using PBMCs. This sequence uses TRBV19 and TRBJ1-5, with the identity of the D gene unclear. This receptor was taken from a woman aged 50 to 65 in good health and CMV-seronegative. The CDR3 loop reads CASSGVEAGNQPQHF. The sequence in DNA is TGTGCCAGTAGCGGCGTGGAGGCGGGCAATCAGCCCCAGCATTTT.